This entry concerns a single T cell receptor beta chain. The table lists this clonotype with a few counts. Which antigen it targets is not known. No base-level quality is on record; no much larger clone is a single base apart. The record originates from a study of T cells in Graves' hyperthyroidism and ophthalmopathy (dated by TCRdb to the late 2010s). Background on the whole study: Peripheral blood was sampled at the time of initial diagnosis, prior to any treatment. The study also compared thyroid tissue and blood T-cell repertoires from about 6 Graves' hyperthyroidism patients. TCR V-J signatures able to tell the groups apart were searched for in a discovery cohort of 100 patients, of whom more than 40 had Graves' ophthalmopathy and 55 to 65 had stable Graves' hyperthyroidism. The 100 discovery patients were divided at random into training and test sets in a 7:3 ratio. The paper reports TCR Vbeta CDR3 sequencing of 140 or so peripheral blood samples: under 45 ophthalmopathy, about 75 hyperthyroidism and approximately 17 progressor patients. After blood sampling, hyperthyroidism patients were treated with methimazole at a starting dose of 30 mg daily, and ophthalmopathy patients were treated with high-dose intravenous methylprednisolone. Prospective prediction of ophthalmopathy was tested in an independent validation cohort consisting of 18 to 20 hyperthyroidism patients and some 15 patients who later progressed to ophthalmopathy.

In the ophthalmopathy patients, disease was moderately to severely active, with a Clinical Activity Score of 3 or more, a NOSPECS grade of 4 or more, and a duration of less than 3 months. Any patient with an uncontrolled infection, another autoimmune disease, pregnancy or lactation was excluded. Diagnoses relied on clinical symptoms, serum thyroxine and TRAb, thyroid ultrasound and orbital computed tomography. PBMCs were isolated from more than 8 ml of fresh peripheral blood by Ficoll-Paque density gradient centrifugation. Total RNA was extracted with Trizol reagent, and quality was checked on an Agilent 2100 Bioanalyzer. Counted from cysteine to phenylalanine, this CDR3 has 12 amino acids. Here the CDR3 DNA is all that survives: 36 bases in frame from base 1. Per the germline V gene (reference sequence), GTSNPN is the CDR1 and SVGIG is the CDR2. V is shortened by 4 bases, J by 6 bases, and the region joining them spans 10 bases.

The TCR beta CDR3 regions were amplified from the RNA transcripts. For the first round of RT-PCR on the TCR CDR3, the HTBI primer set was used together with the Qiagen OneStep RT-PCR kit. Libraries were constructed in a second round of multiplex PCR, after which size selection and purification were carried out. Libraries were sequenced paired-end with 100 bp reads on an Illumina HiSeq2000. For the original study's pipeline: SOAPnuke was used to process the raw data, throwing out any read that contained adapters or uncalled bases, had a mean Phred below 15, or lacked an exact constant-primer or identifier match. COPE v1.2.5 was used to merge high-quality paired reads, and clonotypes were defined as unique nucleotide sequences. MiTCR v1.1 was used to align the clonotypes against IMGT TRBV, TRBD and TRBJ reference segments. Analysis was restricted to V-J combinations with a frequency above 0.0001, which covered 99.2% of repertoires. The TCS score was defined as the ratio of F50 (clonal expansion) to E x V (chaos), calculated using BLOSUM62-based TCRdist between CDR3 peptides within each V-J. Welch's t-statistics and random forest reduced around 550 V-J features to some 14, which were used in a naive Bayes classifier (R e1071). TCRdb reprocessed the public reads (quality trimming at Q25 with fastp, clone calling with MiXCR) and kept in-frame beta chains. Duplicate CDR3 protein sequences are folded into a single record with the most common DNA and genes. TCRdb's processing, not the authors', yielded these V and J calls. This sample has around 340,000 distinct CDR3 sequences in its table, and 15% to 20% of those were observed once. Roughly 16% of the sample is held by the ten biggest clonotypes.

The study at large found these results: In cross-validation, a model built on a 13 V-J signature told ophthalmopathy apart from stable hyperthyroidism with approximately 90% sensitivity and roughly 81% specificity, and in testing the same model reached 80%/75%. Sample size was not statistically predetermined, and blinding of investigators to group allocation was not performed. Most expanded thyroid clonotypes (frequency above 0.001) were also detected in blood, a finding suggesting that blood repertoires may reflect thyroid immune responses. In validation, the model predicted progression to ophthalmopathy a median of roughly six months before onset, with about 70% sensitivity and 72.22% specificity.

Sequencing input: blood. This receptor chain uses TRBV30 and TRBJ2-4; TRBD1 is a possible D gene, resting on 5 matching bases. This TCR derives from a woman aged 40 to 55 with Graves' ophthalmopathy. The DNA is TGTGCCTGGAACAGGAAGGGAAACATTCAGTACTTC. Protein translation: CAWNRKGNIQYF.